This T cell receptor beta chain was identified during a study of blood T cell repertoires in COVID-19. The V end lost 2 bases, the J end lost 4 bases, and 13 bases lay between the germline ends. The germline gives CDR1 SGHRS, CDR2 YFSETQ. This CDR3 spans 15 amino acids. As originally analysed: Estimates of nucleated cell counts were drawn from the amplification of reference gene primers. Produced via immunoSEQ multiplex PCR; TCRdb's table is partial and in-frame only. The V and J calls and clone size come from that table; D and trimming were worked out from the DNA. This table holds about 34,000 clones, around nine tenths found once.

The sample comprised peripheral blood. The gene calls are TRBV5-1 and TRBJ1-5; the D gene is possibly TRBD1 (6 bases). The source of this sequence is a human donor with active COVID-19. The donor label of this sample is uncertain. CDR3 amino acids: CASSLQGHPNQPQHF. Written as DNA, the CDR3 is TGCGCCAGCAGCTTACAGGGTCATCCTAATCAGCCCCAGCATTTT. Full variable domain (rest looked up from reference TRBV5-1 and TRBJ1-5): KAGVTQTPRYLIKTRGQQVTLSCSPISGHRSVSWYQQTPGQGLQFLFEYFSETQRNKGNFPGRFSGRQFSNSRSEMNVSTLELGDSALYLCASSLQGHPNQPQHFGDGTRLSIL.